This T cell receptor (beta chain) was sequenced for a study of response to subunit inactivated influenza vaccine. Study conclusions and caveats: Authors suggested each seasonal influenza vaccination recruits few new T cells.

This clonotype was counted between two and nine times. Its antigen is not known. From the RT-PCR reads, TCRdb called clonotypes with MiXCR, one entry per CDR3 protein. The repertoire holds around 530,000 distinct CDR3 sequences, with 10% to 15% as singletons. Trimming stripped 5 bases from V and 1 base from J, with 14 bases between. Germline assignment: CDR1 DFQATT and CDR2 SNEGSKA (reference sequence). The CDR3 spans 14 residues. Source: PBMCs from blood, taken on the day of vaccination. The chain uses TRBV20-1 and TRBJ1-1; a possible D gene is TRBD1 (5 bases). This TCR was sampled from a man aged 45-65 years who received an inactivated influenza vaccine. For the CDR3, the DNA is TGCAGTGCTGCAATCCCGGGGCCGAACACTGAAGCTTTCTTT. Translation: CSAAIPGPNTEAFF.